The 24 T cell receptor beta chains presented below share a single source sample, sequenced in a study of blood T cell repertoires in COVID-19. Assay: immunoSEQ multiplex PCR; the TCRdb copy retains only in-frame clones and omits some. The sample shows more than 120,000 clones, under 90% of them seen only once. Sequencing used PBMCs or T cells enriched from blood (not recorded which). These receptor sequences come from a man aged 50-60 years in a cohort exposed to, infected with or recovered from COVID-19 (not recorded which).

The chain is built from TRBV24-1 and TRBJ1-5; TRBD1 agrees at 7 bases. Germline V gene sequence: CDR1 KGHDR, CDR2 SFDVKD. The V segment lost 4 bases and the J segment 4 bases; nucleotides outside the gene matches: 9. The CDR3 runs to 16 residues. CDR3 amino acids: CATSDGTAPGNQPQHF. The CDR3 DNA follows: TGTGCCACCAGTGACGGGACAGCCCCAGGGAATCAGCCCCAGCATTTT.

CDR3 region: CASSFSQRGDRTQYF. CDR3 nucleotides: TGTGCCAGCAGCTTCTCCCAGCGGGGGGATCGTACGCAGTATTTT. The genes are TRBV13 and TRBJ2-3; the match to TRBD2 covers 9 bases. CDR3 length equals 15 residues. The trim removed 3 bases at V and 8 bases at J, leaving 9 bases unmatched. Germline loops: CDR1 PRHDT, CDR2 FYEKMQ (reference sequence).

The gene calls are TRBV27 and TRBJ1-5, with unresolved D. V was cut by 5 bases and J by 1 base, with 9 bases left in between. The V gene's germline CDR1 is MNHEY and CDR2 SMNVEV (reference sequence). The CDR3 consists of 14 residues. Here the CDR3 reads CASSLDGSNQPQHF. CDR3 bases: TGTGCCAGCAGTCTAGACGGAAGCAATCAGCCCCAGCATTTT.

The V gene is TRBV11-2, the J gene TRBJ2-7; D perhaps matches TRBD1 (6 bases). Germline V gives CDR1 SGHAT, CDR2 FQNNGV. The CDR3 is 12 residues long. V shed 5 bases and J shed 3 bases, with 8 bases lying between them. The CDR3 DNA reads TGTGCCAGCAGCCCACAGGGCTACGAGCAGTACTTC. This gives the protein CASSPQGYEQYF.

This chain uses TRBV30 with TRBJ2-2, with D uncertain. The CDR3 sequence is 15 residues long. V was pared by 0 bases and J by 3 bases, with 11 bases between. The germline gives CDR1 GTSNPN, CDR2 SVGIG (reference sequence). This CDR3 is CAWSVVGDYTGELFF. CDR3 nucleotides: TGTGCCTGGAGTGTAGTTGGAGACTACACCGGGGAGCTGTTTTTT.

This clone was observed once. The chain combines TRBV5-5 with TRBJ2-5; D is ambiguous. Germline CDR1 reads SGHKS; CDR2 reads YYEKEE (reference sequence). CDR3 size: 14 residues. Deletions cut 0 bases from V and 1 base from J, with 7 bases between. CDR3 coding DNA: TGTGCCAGCAGCTTGGCGGCGGTCCAAGAGACCCAGTACTTC. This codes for CASSLAAVQETQYF.

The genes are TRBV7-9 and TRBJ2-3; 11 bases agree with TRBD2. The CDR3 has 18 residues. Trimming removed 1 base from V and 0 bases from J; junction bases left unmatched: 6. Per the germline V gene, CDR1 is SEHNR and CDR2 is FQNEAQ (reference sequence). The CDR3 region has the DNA TGTGCCAGCAGCTTAGGCTCCCTAGCGGGGGGCAGCACAGATACGCAGTATTTT. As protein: CASSLGSLAGGSTDTQYF.

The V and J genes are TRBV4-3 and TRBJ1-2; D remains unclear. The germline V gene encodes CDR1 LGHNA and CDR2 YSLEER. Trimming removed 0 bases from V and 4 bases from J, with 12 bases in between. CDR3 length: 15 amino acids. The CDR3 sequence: CASSQDQAQVYGYTF. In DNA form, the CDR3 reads TGCGCCAGCAGCCAAGATCAGGCGCAGGTCTATGGCTACACCTTC.

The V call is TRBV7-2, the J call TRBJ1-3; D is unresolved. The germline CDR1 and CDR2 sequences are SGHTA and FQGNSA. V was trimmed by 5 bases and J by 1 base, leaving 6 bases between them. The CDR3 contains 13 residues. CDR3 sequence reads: CASSPESGNTIYF. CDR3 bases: TGTGCCAGCAGCCCAGAATCTGGAAACACCATATATTTT.

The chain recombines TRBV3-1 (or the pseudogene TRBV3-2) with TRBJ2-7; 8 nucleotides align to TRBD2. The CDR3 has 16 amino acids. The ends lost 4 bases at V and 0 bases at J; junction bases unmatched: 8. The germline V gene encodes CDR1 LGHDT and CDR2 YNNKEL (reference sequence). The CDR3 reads CASSPRVAGYSYEQYF. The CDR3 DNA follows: TGTGCCAGCAGCCCCCGGGTAGCGGGGTACTCCTACGAGCAGTACTTC.

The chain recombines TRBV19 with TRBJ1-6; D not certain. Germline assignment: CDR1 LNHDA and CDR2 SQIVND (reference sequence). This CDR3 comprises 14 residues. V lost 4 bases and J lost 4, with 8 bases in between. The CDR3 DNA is TGTGCCAGTAGTACACGGGATTATAATTCACCCCTCCACTTT. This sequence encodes CASSTRDYNSPLHF.

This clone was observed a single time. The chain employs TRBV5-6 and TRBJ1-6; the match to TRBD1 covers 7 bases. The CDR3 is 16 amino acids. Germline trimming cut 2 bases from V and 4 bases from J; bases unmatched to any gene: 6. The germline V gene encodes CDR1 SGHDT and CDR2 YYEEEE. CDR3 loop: CASSFTPGQYNSPLHF. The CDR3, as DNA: TGTGCCAGCAGCTTCACCCCGGGACAGTATAATTCACCCCTCCACTTT.

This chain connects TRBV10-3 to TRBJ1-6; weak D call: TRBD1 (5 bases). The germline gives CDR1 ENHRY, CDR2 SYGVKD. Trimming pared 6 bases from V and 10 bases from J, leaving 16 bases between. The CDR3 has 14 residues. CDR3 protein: CAISEAGEASPLHF. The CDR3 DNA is TGTGCCATCAGCGAGGCGGGGGAGGCCTCACCCCTCCACTTT.

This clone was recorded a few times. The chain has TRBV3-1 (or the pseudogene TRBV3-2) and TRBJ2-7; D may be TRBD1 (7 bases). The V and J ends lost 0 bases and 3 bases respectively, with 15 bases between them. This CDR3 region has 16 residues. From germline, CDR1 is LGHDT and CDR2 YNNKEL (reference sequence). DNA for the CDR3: TGTGCCAGCAGCCAAGATCGAAGACAGGGACTCTACGAGCAGTACTTC. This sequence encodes CASSQDRRQGLYEQYF.

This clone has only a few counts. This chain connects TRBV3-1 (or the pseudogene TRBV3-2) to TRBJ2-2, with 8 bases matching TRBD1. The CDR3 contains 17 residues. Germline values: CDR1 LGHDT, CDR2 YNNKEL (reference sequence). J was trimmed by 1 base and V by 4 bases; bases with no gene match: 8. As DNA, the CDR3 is TGTGCCAGCAGCCTAGACAGGGGTAATTGGAACACCGGGGAGCTGTTTTTT. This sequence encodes CASSLDRGNWNTGELFF.

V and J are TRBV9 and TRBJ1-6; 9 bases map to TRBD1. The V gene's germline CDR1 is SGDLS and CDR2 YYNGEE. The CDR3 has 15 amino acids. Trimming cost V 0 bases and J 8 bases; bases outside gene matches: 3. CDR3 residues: CASSVAGTGYSPLHF. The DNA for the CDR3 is TGTGCCAGCAGCGTAGCGGGGACAGGGTATTCACCCCTCCACTTT.

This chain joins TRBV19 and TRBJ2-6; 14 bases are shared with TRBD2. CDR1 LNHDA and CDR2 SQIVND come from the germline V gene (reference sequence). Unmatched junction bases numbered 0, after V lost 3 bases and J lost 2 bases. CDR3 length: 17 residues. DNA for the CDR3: TGTGCCAGTAGTATGGGACTAGCGGGGGCTGGGGCCAACGTCCTGACTTTC. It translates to CASSMGLAGAGANVLTF.

CDR3 in amino acids: CASSSQGYEPEAFF. DNA for the CDR3: TGTGCCAGCAGCTCACAGGGCTACGAACCTGAAGCTTTCTTT. The rearrangement links TRBV5-6 to TRBJ1-1; possibly TRBD1 for D (6 bases). CDR3 size: 14 residues. CDR1 is SGHDT, CDR2 YYEEEE, per germline. With 3 bases removed from V and 6 bases from J, the gap between germline ends came to 15 bases. The whole variable domain, filled in from reference TRBV5-6 and TRBJ1-1, reads DAGVTQSPTHLIKTRGQQVTLRCSPKSGHDTVSWYQQALGQGPQFIFQYYEEEERQRGNFPDRFSGHQFPNYSSELNVNALLLGDSALYLCASSSQGYEPEAFFGQGTRLTVV.

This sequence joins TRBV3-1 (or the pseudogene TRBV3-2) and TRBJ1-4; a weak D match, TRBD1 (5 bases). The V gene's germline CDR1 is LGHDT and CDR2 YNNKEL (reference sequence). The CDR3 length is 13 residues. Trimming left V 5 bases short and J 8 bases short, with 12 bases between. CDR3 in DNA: TGTGCCAGCAGCACCGGGGGGGACGAAAAACTGTTTTTT. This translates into CASSTGGDEKLFF.

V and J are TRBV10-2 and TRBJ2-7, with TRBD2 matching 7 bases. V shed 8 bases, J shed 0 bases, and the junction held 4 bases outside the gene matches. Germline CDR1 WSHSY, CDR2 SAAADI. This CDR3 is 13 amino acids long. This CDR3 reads CASSPGGSYEQYF. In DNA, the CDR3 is TGCGCCAGCTCCCCGGGGGGCTCCTACGAGCAGTACTTC.

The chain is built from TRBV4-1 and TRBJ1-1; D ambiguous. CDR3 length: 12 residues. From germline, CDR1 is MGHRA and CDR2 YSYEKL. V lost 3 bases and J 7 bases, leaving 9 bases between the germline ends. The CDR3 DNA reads TGCGCCAGCAGCCACCTGACGGGTGAAGCTTTCTTT. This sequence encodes CASSHLTGEAFF.

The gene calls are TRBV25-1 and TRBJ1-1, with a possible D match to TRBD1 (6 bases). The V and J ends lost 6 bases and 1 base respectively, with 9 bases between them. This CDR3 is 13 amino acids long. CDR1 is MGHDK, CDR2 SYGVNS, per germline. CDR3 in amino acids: CASRGQKNTEAFF. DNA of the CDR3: TGTGCCAGCAGAGGACAGAAGAACACTGAAGCTTTCTTT.

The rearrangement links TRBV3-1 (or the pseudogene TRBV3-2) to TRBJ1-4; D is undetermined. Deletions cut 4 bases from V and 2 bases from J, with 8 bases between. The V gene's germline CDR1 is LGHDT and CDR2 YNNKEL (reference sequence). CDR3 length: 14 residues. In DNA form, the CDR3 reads TGTGCCAGCAGCCCACCCGGGACTAATGAAAAACTGTTTTTT. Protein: CASSPPGTNEKLFF.

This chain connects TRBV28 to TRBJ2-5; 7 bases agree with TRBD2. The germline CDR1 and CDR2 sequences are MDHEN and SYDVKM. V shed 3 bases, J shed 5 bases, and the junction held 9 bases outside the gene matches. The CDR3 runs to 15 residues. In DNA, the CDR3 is TGTGCCAGCAGTTTTGGTCTAGCGGAGGGGGAGACCCAGTACTTC. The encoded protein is CASSFGLAEGETQYF.